Reported below is one T cell receptor (beta chain). Its antigen is unidentified. V lost 4 bases to trimming and J lost 5 bases; unmatched junction nucleotides: 5. CDR1 and CDR2 from the germline V gene are SGHRS and YFSETQ. CDR3 size: 15 residues. Repertoires were generated with immunoSEQ multiplex PCR, while TCRdb's copy carries only in-frame clones and drops some. The table lists approximately 70,000 clones, about 90% of them singletons. This specimen comes from a study of siplizumab effects on memory and regulatory T cells. Study results and limitations: Proliferating Tregs in siplizumab cultures were never verified as suppressive. Of the alloreactive clones, only a minor fraction mapped to unstimulated subsets.

This rearrangement joins TRBV5-1 to TRBJ2-5; TRBD2 matches at 13 bases. Sequences were obtained from CD8+ T cells sorted from blood. This receptor was obtained from a human donor in good health. CDR3 protein: CASSTGLAGWETQYF. The CDR3 coding sequence is TGCGCCAGCAGCACGGGACTAGCGGGGTGGGAGACCCAGTACTTC.